This T cell receptor beta chain was recorded in a study of Ad26.COV2.S vaccination and SARS-CoV-2 variants. Looking at the study overall: The donor participated in the COV1001 trial, in its Ad26.COV2.S arm. The vaccine Ad26.COV2.S was put into the muscle once, or twice with 56 days between.

Noted treatment: around 19 received Ad26.COV2.S at low or high dose, single or two shots; a few received placebo; per-sample allocation not given. Sampling occurred on day 63 after the first vaccine or placebo injection. Only in-frame clones appear in the TCRdb table, and some are missing; sequencing was by immunoSEQ multiplex PCR. This table has about 350,000 clones, approximately 90% appearing once. The origin of this receptor is a person aged 18-65 years who received the Ad26.COV2.S COVID-19 vaccine or a placebo. Sequencing used peripheral blood, obtained in a trial of Ad26.COV2.S vaccine versus placebo.

The CDR3 reads CASSQYTNSPLHF. The CDR3 bases are TGTGCCAGCAGCCAATACACGAATTCACCCCTCCACTTT. The rearrangement links TRBV4-2 to TRBJ1-6; D not certain. The V end lost 2 bases, the J end lost 7 bases, and 6 bases lay between the germline ends. Per the germline V gene, CDR1 is LGHNA and CDR2 is YNFKEQ. The length of the CDR3 is 13 residues.